This entry is about one T cell receptor beta chain. The data originate from a study of blood T cell repertoires in COVID-19. Using immunoSEQ multiplex PCR, the repertoire was profiled, and TCRdb retains in-frame clones only, with some absent. The sample holds roughly 200,000 clones; roughly 86% are singletons and the top ten take approximately 4.3%. The CDR3 covers 14 residues. Trimming at V came to 5 bases and at J to 0 bases, leaving 4 bases not matched to a gene. Germline V gene data show CDR1 as GTSNPN and CDR2 as SVGIG (reference sequence). Sequenced material: PBMCs or T cells enriched from blood (not recorded which). This chain uses TRBV30 with TRBJ1-2; TRBD1 aligns across 9 bases. The origin of this receptor is a woman in her twenties or thirties with acute COVID-19. The DNA for the CDR3 is TGTGCCTGGGGGGGGACAGGGACTAACTATGGCTACACCTTC. Its translation is CAWGGTGTNYGYTF. The full variable domain, its missing parts supplied by reference TRBV30 and TRBJ1-2, is SQTIHQWPATLVQPVGSPLSLECTVEGTSNPNLYWYRQAAGRGLQLLFYSVGIGQISSEVPQNLSASRPQDRQFILSSKKLLLSDSGFYLCAWGGTGTNYGYTFGSGTRLTVV.